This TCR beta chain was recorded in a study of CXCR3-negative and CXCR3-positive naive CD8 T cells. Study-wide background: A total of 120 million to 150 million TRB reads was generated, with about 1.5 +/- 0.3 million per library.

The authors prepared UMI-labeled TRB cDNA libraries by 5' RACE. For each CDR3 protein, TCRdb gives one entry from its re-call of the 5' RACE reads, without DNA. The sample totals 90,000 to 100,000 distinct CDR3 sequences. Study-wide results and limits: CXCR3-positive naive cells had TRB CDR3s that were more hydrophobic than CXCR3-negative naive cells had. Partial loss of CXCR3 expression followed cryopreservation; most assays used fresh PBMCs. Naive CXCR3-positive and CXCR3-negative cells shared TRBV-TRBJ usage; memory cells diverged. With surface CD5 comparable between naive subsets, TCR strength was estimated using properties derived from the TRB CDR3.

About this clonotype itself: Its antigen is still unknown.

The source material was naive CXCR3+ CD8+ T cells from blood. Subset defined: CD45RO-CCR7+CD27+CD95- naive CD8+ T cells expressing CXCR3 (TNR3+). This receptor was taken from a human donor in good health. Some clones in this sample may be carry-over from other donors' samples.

CDR3 in amino acids: CASSLGRANEQFF. The chain links TRBV7-9 to TRBJ2-1; the TCRdb D gene call, TRBD2, has no DNA to confirm it. This CDR3 contains 13 residues. Germline values: CDR1 SEHNR, CDR2 FQNEAQ (reference sequence).